The 25 T cell receptor beta chains listed next were all sequenced from one sample in a study of T-cell reconstitution after alpha-beta-depleted transplantation in children. Using unique molecular identifiers, the investigators prepared the TCRbeta library. MiXCR, applied by TCRdb to the PCR reads, yields one record per CDR3 protein. The top ten hold roughly 8% of the sample, which has fewer than 120,000 distinct CDR3 sequences, about a tenth seen once. Material: PBMCs from the stem cell graft donor, obtained from the stem cell graft. Receptors were obtained from a human donor who donated a stem cell graft to a child with acute lymphoblastic leukemia.

This clonotype has at least ten counts. The CDR3 sequence is CASSSTGGRYGYTF. For the CDR3, the DNA is TGTGCCAGCAGCTCTACCGGGGGACGCTATGGCTACACCTTC. V is TRBV7-8 and J is TRBJ1-2; tentative D call: TRBD1 (5 bases). There are 14 residues in the CDR3. Germline V gene sequence: CDR1 SGHVS, CDR2 FQNEAQ. V was cut by 4 bases and J by 4 bases, with 13 bases left in between. The full variable domain, completed using reference TRBV7-8 and TRBJ1-2, is GAGVSQSPRYKVAKRGQDVALRCDPISGHVSLFWYQQALGQGPEFLTYFQNEAQLDKSGLPSDRFFAERPEGSVSTLKIQRTQQEDSAVYLCASSSTGGRYGYTFGSGTRLTVV.

This clonotype was recorded at least ten times. The genes are TRBV6-5 and TRBJ2-5; D is ambiguous. The CDR3 sequence is 15 residues long. The germline V gene encodes CDR1 MNHEY and CDR2 SVGAGI. Trimming took 0 bases from V and 7 from J, leaving 15 bases between them. The CDR3 DNA sequence: TGTGCCAGCAGTTACTCGGTGGAAGGAAGTGGGACCCAGTACTTC. It yields the protein CASSYSVEGSGTQYF.

The sample holds many counts of this clonotype. This chain connects TRBV20-1 to TRBJ2-7, with D maybe TRBD2 (6 bases). The V end was cut by 0 bases, the J end by 0 bases, with 12 bases between. In germline, CDR1 is DFQATT, CDR2 SNEGSKA (reference sequence). The CDR3 is 15 residues long. CDR3 in DNA: TGCAGTGCTAGAGATCCCCTAGCGATCTCCTACGAGCAGTACTTC. Protein product: CSARDPLAISYEQYF.

This clonotype was observed many times. The chain is built from TRBV5-1 and TRBJ2-5; no definite D call. The CDR3 extends over 15 amino acids. V lost 0 bases to trimming and J lost 2 bases, with 11 bases between them. CDR1 is SGHRS, CDR2 YFSETQ, per germline. DNA of the CDR3: TGCGCCAGCAGCTTGGGAGATCCGAATCAAGAGACCCAGTACTTC. This sequence encodes CASSLGDPNQETQYF.

This clonotype appeared many times. The chain combines TRBV19 with TRBJ2-3; the D is unclear. Per the germline V gene, CDR1 is LNHDA and CDR2 is SQIVND (reference sequence). V lost 5 bases and J 2 bases, leaving 5 bases between the germline ends. There are 12 residues in the CDR3. The CDR3 here is CASSPDTDTQYF. CDR3 DNA: TGTGCCAGTAGTCCCGACACAGATACGCAGTATTTT.

At least ten counts were recorded for this clonotype. The V gene is TRBV4-3, the J gene TRBJ2-7; D perhaps matches TRBD2 (6 bases). Germline lookup yields CDR1 LGHNA and CDR2 YSLEER. The CDR3 is made up of 16 amino acids. Trimming shortened V by 1 base and J by 5 bases, and 18 bases separated the two germline ends. The CDR3 protein is CASSQAWDSLSDEQYF. In DNA form, the CDR3 reads TGCGCCAGCAGCCAAGCCTGGGACTCCCTTTCGGACGAGCAGTACTTC.

This clonotype was seen ten or more times. The chain carries TRBV5-5 and TRBJ2-6; D call uncertain. Trimming took off 4 bases at V and 2 bases at J, with 13 bases between the two ends. Per the germline V gene, CDR1 is SGHKS and CDR2 is YYEKEE (reference sequence). The CDR3 sequence is 16 residues long. Here the CDR3 DNA reads TGTGCCAGCAGCCGGACGGTGCAAGCTGGGGCCAACGTCCTGACTTTC. Translated, it gives CASSRTVQAGANVLTF.

This clonotype came up many times. The chain recombines TRBV28 with TRBJ1-2, with D perhaps TRBD1 (5 bases). CDR1 is MDHEN, CDR2 SYDVKM, per germline. The CDR3 contains 14 residues. V lost 2 bases to trimming and J lost 4 bases, with 11 bases between them. The CDR3 is CASSLNRLGYGYTF. DNA for the CDR3: TGTGCCAGCAGTTTAAACAGGTTGGGCTATGGCTACACCTTC.

The V call is TRBV18, the J call TRBJ1-1; no definite D call. CDR3 length: 14 residues. V shed 9 bases and J shed 2 bases, with 16 bases lying between them. Germline V CDR1 and CDR2: KGHSH, LQKENI. CDR3 sequence reads: CASTSYGLNTEAFF. In nucleotides, the CDR3 is TGTGCCAGTACATCTTATGGGCTTAACACTGAAGCTTTCTTT.

As for this clonotype: A read error may explain this, as a much larger clone is one base away. The CDR3 DNA follows: TGCTGTGCGGACAGGGTTCGAGAGACCCAGTACTTC. It codes for CCADRVRETQYF. The chain joins TRBV20-1 to TRBJ2-5, with TRBD1 matching over 8 bases. Germline values: CDR1 DFQATT, CDR2 SNEGSKA (reference sequence). This CDR3 contains 12 residues.

This clonotype has ten or more counts. The rearrangement uses TRBV3-1 and TRBJ1-4, with 7 bases lining up with TRBD1. The CDR3 consists of 17 residues. V gave up 1 base and J gave up 8 bases; unmatched junction bases: 13. Germline V gene data show CDR1 as LGHDT and CDR2 as YNNKEL (reference sequence). Written as DNA, the CDR3 is TGTGCCAGCAGCCAAGGCCCCTCTGACAGGGCTCAGGAAAAACTGTTTTTT. It specifies CASSQGPSDRAQEKLFF.

This clonotype appeared many times. The chain links TRBV10-3 to TRBJ2-5, with unresolved D. From germline, CDR1 is ENHRY and CDR2 SYGVKD. The length of the CDR3 is 11 residues. V lost 2 bases and J 5 bases, leaving 3 bases between the germline ends. The CDR3 sequence is CAISEDETQYF. CDR3 sequence (DNA): TGTGCCATCAGTGAGGACGAGACCCAGTACTTC.

J is TRBJ2-7 and V is TRBV5-6; TRBD1 aligns across 8 bases. J lost 3 bases, V lost 2 bases, and 4 bases had no gene match. The CDR3 spans 14 residues. Germline CDR1 SGHDT, CDR2 YYEEEE. Here the CDR3 DNA reads TGTGCCAGCAGCTTCGGGACAGGAGACTACGAGCAGTACTTC. Translating it yields CASSFGTGDYEQYF.

The table lists this clonotype with many counts. This sequence joins TRBV6-2 or TRBV6-3 and TRBJ1-6; D is unresolved. The V end lost 0 bases, the J end lost 4 bases, and 7 bases lay between the germline ends. CDR3 length: 15 amino acids. The germline V gene has CDR1 MNHEY and CDR2 SVGEGT. The CDR3 region has the DNA TGTGCCAGCAGTTACTCGGACCGATATAATTCACCCCTCCACTTT. It codes for CASSYSDRYNSPLHF.

The sample holds many counts of this clonotype. The rearrangement joins TRBV6-5 to TRBJ1-2; 8 nucleotides line up with TRBD1. V was clipped by 0 bases and J by 4 bases; unmatched bases: 1. CDR3 length: 14 residues. CDR1 is MNHEY and CDR2 is SVGAGI in the germline V gene. The CDR3 spells CASSYSDRAYGYTF. CDR3 bases: TGTGCCAGCAGTTACTCGGACAGGGCCTATGGCTACACCTTC.

At least ten counts were recorded for this clonotype. The chain uses TRBV12-3 or TRBV12-4 and TRBJ1-2, with 8 bases lining up with TRBD1. This CDR3 spans 14 amino acids. After removal of 5 bases from V and 7 bases from J, the junction contained 9 bases not matched to a gene. The CDR3 DNA reads as TGTGCCAGCAGTCTGGGACAGGCTGACCGTGGCTACACCTTC. Translating gives CASSLGQADRGYTF.

This clonotype was seen repeatedly, ten times or more. The rearrangement joins TRBV6-1 to TRBJ2-6; D possibly corresponds to TRBD1 (5 bases). The V end lost 6 bases, the J end lost 0 bases, and 15 bases lay between the germline ends. From germline, CDR1 is MNHNS and CDR2 SASEGT. This CDR3 has 17 amino acids. CDR3 amino acids: CASSIRARYSGANVLTF. CDR3 bases: TGTGCCAGCAGCATCAGGGCCCGCTACTCTGGGGCCAACGTCCTGACTTTC.

This clonotype was counted ten times or more. This chain joins TRBV29-1 and TRBJ2-3; D might be TRBD2 (5 bases). V dropped 4 bases and J dropped 5 bases, with 10 bases sitting between them. This CDR3 spans 12 amino acids. Germline assignment: CDR1 SQVTM and CDR2 ANQGSEA. CDR3 loop: CSVGLAGDTQYF. For the CDR3, the DNA is TGCAGCGTTGGGCTAGCTGGAGATACGCAGTATTTT.

This clonotype was picked up many times. The V and J genes are TRBV12-3 or TRBV12-4 and TRBJ1-1; D is possibly TRBD1 (6 bases). V lost 7 bases and J 3 bases, leaving 18 bases between the germline ends. The CDR3 sequence is 15 residues long. The CDR3 is CASTFGQPRDTEAFF. The DNA of the CDR3 is TGTGCCAGCACTTTCGGACAGCCTAGGGACACTGAAGCTTTCTTT.

Many counts were recorded for this clonotype. V usage is TRBV27 and J usage is TRBJ1-3; no clear D gene. This CDR3 is 13 amino acids long. Germline V gene data show CDR1 as MNHEY and CDR2 as SMNVEV (reference sequence). V lost 4 bases and J 7 bases, leaving 11 bases between the germline ends. CDR3 sequence: CASSSAPHNTIYF. The CDR3, as DNA: TGTGCCAGCAGTTCCGCCCCTCATAACACCATATATTTT.

This clonotype was counted ten times or more. The chain recombines TRBV5-1 with TRBJ1-2; no clear D. The CDR3 is 14 residues long. Trimming stripped 0 bases from V and 2 bases from J, with 8 bases between. Germline CDR1 is SGHRS and CDR2 is YFSETQ. CDR3 nucleotide sequence: TGCGCCAGCAGCTTGGTGGCAGCCAACTATGGCTACACCTTC. It specifies CASSLVAANYGYTF.

This clonotype was counted at least ten times. The rearrangement uses TRBV5-1 and TRBJ1-4; TRBD1 matches 7 bases. From germline, CDR1 is SGHRS and CDR2 YFSETQ. The CDR3 is 14 amino acids. Trimming cost V 1 base and J 7 bases; bases outside gene matches: 4. CDR3 coding DNA: TGCGCCAGCAGCTTGACAGGGGAAGGTGAAAAACTGTTTTTT. This gives the protein CASSLTGEGEKLFF.

This clonotype has a count of ten or more. The chain employs TRBV6-5 and TRBJ1-5; tentative D call: TRBD1 (6 bases). Trimming removed 4 bases from V and 0 bases from J, with 16 bases in between. CDR3 length: 17 amino acids. Per germline, CDR1 MNHEY and CDR2 SVGAGI. This CDR3 is CASSSTRTAYSNQPQHF. DNA for the CDR3: TGTGCCAGCAGTTCGACTCGGACAGCTTATAGCAATCAGCCCCAGCATTTT.

Many counts were recorded for this clonotype. This chain connects TRBV5-1 to TRBJ2-7, with 9 bases aligning to TRBD2. This CDR3 is 15 amino acids long. Unmatched junction bases numbered 9, after V lost 4 bases and J lost 4 bases. The germline gives CDR1 SGHRS, CDR2 YFSETQ. The CDR3 sequence: CASSDLAGVEYEQYF. The CDR3, as DNA: TGCGCCAGCAGCGATTTAGCGGGAGTTGAGTACGAGCAGTACTTC.

This clonotype occurred many times. This chain links TRBV30 with TRBJ1-5; weak D call: TRBD1 (5 bases). The V gene lost 2 bases and the J gene lost 4 bases, with 9 bases spanning the gap. Germline CDR1 GTSNPN, CDR2 SVGIG (reference sequence). This CDR3 spans 13 amino acids. CDR3 in DNA: TGTGCCTGGAGTAGTGGGGGTAATCAGCCCCAGCATTTT. Its protein is CAWSSGGNQPQHF.